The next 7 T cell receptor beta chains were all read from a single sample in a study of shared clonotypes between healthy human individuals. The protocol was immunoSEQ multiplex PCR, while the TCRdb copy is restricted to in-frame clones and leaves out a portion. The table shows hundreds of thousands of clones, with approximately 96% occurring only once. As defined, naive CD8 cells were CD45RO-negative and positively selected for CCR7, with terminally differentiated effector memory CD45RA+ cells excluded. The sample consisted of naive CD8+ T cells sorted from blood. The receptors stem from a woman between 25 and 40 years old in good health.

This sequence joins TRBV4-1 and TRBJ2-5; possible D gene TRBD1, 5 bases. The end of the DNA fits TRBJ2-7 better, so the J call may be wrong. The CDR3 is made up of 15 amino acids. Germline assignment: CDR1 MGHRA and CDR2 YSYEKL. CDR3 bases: TGCGCCAGCAGCCAAGTGGAACAGGTCAACTACGAGCAGTACTTC. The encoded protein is CASSQVEQVNYEQYF.

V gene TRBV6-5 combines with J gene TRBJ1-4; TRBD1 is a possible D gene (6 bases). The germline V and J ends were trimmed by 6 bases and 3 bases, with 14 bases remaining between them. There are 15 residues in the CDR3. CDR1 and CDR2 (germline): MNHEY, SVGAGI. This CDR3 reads CASSPGQTPNEKLFF. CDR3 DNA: TGTGCCAGCAGCCCCGGACAGACCCCTAATGAAAAACTGTTTTTT.

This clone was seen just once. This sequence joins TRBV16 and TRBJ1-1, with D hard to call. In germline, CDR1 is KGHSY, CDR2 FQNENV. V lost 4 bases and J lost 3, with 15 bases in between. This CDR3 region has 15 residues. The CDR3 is CASSPLIRADTEAFF. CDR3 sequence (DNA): TGTGCCAGCAGCCCACTGATACGAGCGGACACTGAAGCTTTCTTT.

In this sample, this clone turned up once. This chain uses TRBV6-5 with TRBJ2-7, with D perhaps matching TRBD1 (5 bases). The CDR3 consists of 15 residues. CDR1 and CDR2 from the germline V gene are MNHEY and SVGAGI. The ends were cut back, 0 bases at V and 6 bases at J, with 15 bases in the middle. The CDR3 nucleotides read TGTGCCAGCAGTTACTCTTCAGGGCGGTTCTTCGAGCAGTACTTC. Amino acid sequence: CASSYSSGRFFEQYF.

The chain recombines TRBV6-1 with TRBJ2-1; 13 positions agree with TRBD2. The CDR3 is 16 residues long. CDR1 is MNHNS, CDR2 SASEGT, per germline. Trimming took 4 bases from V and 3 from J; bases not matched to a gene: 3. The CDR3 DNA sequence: TGTGCCAGCAGTGTAGGACTAGCGGGAGACTACAATGAGCAGTTCTTC. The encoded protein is CASSVGLAGDYNEQFF.

The CDR3 region is CASGDRAREEQYF. The CDR3 DNA reads as TGTGCCAGCGGGGACAGGGCCCGGGAAGAGCAGTACTTC. The rearrangement links TRBV27 to TRBJ2-7, with TRBD1 matching over 9 bases. Germline CDR1 reads MNHEY; CDR2 reads SMNVEV (reference sequence). The CDR3 is made up of 13 amino acids. Losses at the gene ends were 8 bases for V and 7 bases for J; bases not matched to a gene: 9.

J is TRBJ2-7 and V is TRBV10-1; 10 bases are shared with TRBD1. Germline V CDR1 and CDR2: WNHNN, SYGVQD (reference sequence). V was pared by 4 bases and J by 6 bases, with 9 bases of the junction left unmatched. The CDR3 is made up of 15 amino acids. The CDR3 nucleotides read TGCGCCAGCAGTGCCACCGGGACAGGGGTGGGCGAGCAGTACTTC. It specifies CASSATGTGVGEQYF.